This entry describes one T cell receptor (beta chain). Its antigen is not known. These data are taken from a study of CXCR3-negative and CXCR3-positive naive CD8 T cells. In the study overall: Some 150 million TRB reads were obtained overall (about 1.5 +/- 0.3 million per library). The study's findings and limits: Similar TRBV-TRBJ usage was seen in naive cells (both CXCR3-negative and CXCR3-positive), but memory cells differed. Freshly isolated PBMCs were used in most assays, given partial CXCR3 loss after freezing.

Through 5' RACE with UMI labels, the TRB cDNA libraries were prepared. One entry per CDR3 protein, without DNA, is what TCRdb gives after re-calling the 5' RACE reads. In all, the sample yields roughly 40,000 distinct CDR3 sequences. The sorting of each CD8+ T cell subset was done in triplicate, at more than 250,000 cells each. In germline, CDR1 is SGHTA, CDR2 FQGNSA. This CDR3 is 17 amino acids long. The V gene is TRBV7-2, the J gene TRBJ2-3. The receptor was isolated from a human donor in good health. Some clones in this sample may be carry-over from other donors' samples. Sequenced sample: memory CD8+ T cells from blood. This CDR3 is CASSLAHSAGGTDTQYF.